The clone carrying this T cell receptor beta chain has more than one count but fewer than ten. No antigen is known for it. The assay was immunoSEQ multiplex PCR, and TCRdb's table has in-frame clones only and misses some. The data contain 21,000 or so clones, roughly three quarters of them singletons. Sequencing followed a ViraFEST assay step that expanded antigen-specific CD4+ T cells with viral peptide pools. Scientists isolated CD4+ T cells after a roughly nine-day culture period ended. All participants had two doses of either the BNT162b2 or mRNA-1273 vaccine. The sample belongs to a study of vaccination effects on CD4 cells after COVID-19. Study-level points and caveats: Late post-vaccination samples showed marked contraction of infection- and vaccine-induced clones. Healthy vaccinees showed cross-reactivity with common cold coronaviruses in only 1 of 255 vaccine-induced clones.

The clonotype comes from a human donor who received a COVID-19 vaccine. The sample in question was CD4+ T cells from PBMCs cultured with HCoV-229E spike peptides, obtained after COVID-19 vaccination.

Here the CDR3 DNA reads TGTGCCAGTAGTATAGGCACGCGGACAGGGCAGGAAAAACTGTTTTTT. It specifies CASSIGTRTGQEKLFF. The V and J genes are TRBV19 and TRBJ1-4; 8 nucleotides agree with TRBD1. Germline V gene lookup returns CDR1 LNHDA and CDR2 SQIVND (reference sequence). Unmatched junction bases numbered 9, after V lost 1 base and J lost 8 bases. This CDR3 has 16 amino acids.